The following is a T cell receptor (beta chain) sequence with its context. The data were obtained in a study of cytomegalovirus exposure and HLA in healthy donors. This PCR relied on a set of 60 Vbeta primers and 13 Jbeta primers. Sequencing was performed with immunoSEQ multiplex PCR; in TCRdb, only in-frame clones are kept and a portion is missing. Of about 190,000 clones listed, around four fifths are singletons. With V trimmed by 4 bases and J by 6 bases, 11 bases remained unmatched. CDR3 length: 16 residues. In germline, CDR1 is SGHDN, CDR2 FVKESK. The chain uses TRBV14 and TRBJ2-1; 8 bases line up with TRBD1. The sequence was obtained from a man in his forties in good health and CMV-seropositive. Sample: PBMCs. This CDR3 reads CASSPTTGEVGNEQFF. DNA for the CDR3: TGTGCCAGCAGCCCGACGACAGGGGAGGTTGGCAATGAGCAGTTCTTC.